A single TCR beta chain is shown here with its context. This sample was included in a study of blood T cell repertoires in COVID-19. Study context: There were acute and convalescent COVID-19 samples, and they came from the United States, Italy and Spain. PBMCs, B-cell-depleted T cells, or T cells provided the cDNA or gDNA that made up the material.

The CDR3 length is 13 residues. V dropped 2 bases and J dropped 2 bases, with 6 bases sitting between them. In germline, CDR1 is SNHLY, CDR2 FYNNEI. Authors' methods: Amplifying reference gene primers gave estimates of nucleated cell counts. Assay used: immunoSEQ multiplex PCR; TCRdb lists only in-frame clones, some missing. The D gene and trimming were derived from the DNA, and the V and J assignments and clone size from that table. The sample has 68,000 or so clones; 70% to 85% are singletons. This receptor was taken from a woman in her fifties or sixties with acute or convalescent COVID-19. This chain uses TRBV2 with TRBJ1-2; D is unclear. The specimen sequenced was peripheral blood. CDR3 protein: CASSERENYGYTF. The CDR3 DNA reads TGTGCCAGCAGTGAAAGGGAGAACTATGGCTACACCTTC.